The 19 T cell receptor beta chains given below trace back to one sample, sequenced in a study of beta chain features in type 1 diabetes. Broader study findings: Among all four CD4+ subsets, Type 1 diabetes patients had TCRB CDR3s that were moderately but significantly shorter.

Sequenced material consisted of expressed TCRB transcripts (all of the isolated RNA was reverse transcribed). The method was immunoSEQ multiplex PCR; TCRdb's version includes in-frame clones alone and lacks a portion of them. The sample gives about 740,000 clones, about an eighth of which show up once; 0.02% to 0.025% is in the top ten. For these receptors, no antigen is known. Sequences were obtained from naive CD4+ T cells from blood. The receptors derive from a man aged 18 to 30 with type 1 diabetes.

This clone has a handful of counts. The rearrangement uses TRBV14 and TRBJ2-7; D unclear. CDR3 length equals 13 residues. The germline V gene has CDR1 SGHDN and CDR2 FVKESK. Trimming shortened V by 1 base and J by 3 bases, and 7 bases separated the two germline ends. CDR3 sequence (DNA): TGTGCCAGCAGCCAAGTATCATTCTACGAGCAGTACTTC. Its protein is CASSQVSFYEQYF.

The genes are TRBV2 and TRBJ2-2; 10 bases fit TRBD1. Germline lookup yields CDR1 SNHLY and CDR2 FYNNEI. The CDR3 consists of 16 residues. With 5 bases clipped from V and 7 bases from J, the junction kept 10 bases outside the gene matches. The chain's CDR3 is CASSLYGQGVVGELFF. CDR3 nucleotides: TGTGCCAGCAGTTTGTATGGACAGGGGGTCGTCGGGGAGCTGTTTTTT.

V gene TRBV20-1 combines with J gene TRBJ1-2; no firm D call. The V gene lost 5 bases and the J gene lost 9 bases, with 13 bases spanning the gap. The CDR3 totals 11 residues. The germline gives CDR1 DFQATT, CDR2 SNEGSKA (reference sequence). This chain's CDR3 is CSAHGPDRYTF. CDR3 nucleotides: TGCAGTGCTCACGGACCAGACCGCTACACCTTC.

The CDR3 loop is CASSPSTGLYGYTF. CDR3 nucleotides: TGTGCCAGCAGCCCATCTACAGGGCTCTATGGCTACACCTTC. The rearrangement links TRBV9 to TRBJ1-2; maybe TRBD1 (6 bases). This CDR3 has 14 amino acids. Germline-derived CDR1 and CDR2 are SGDLS and YYNGEE. The V end lost 4 bases, the J end lost 4 bases, and 14 bases lay between the germline ends. Variable domain in full (rest from reference TRBV9 and TRBJ1-2): DSGVTQTPKHLITATGQRVTLRCSPRSGDLSVYWYQQSLDQGLQFLIQYYNGEERAKGNILERFSAQQFPDLHSELNLSSLELGDSALYFCASSPSTGLYGYTFGSGTRLTVV.

As regards this clone: The junction departs from the called germline gene at one end, perhaps through a read error. The chain is built from TRBV7-7 and TRBJ2-3; the match to TRBD2 covers 7 bases. The CDR3 runs 15 residues. Germline V gene sequence: CDR1 SSHAT, CDR2 FNYEAQ (reference sequence). CDR3 nucleotide sequence: TGTGCTAGCAGCCTTATAGCGGGTCGGGCAGATACGCAGTATTTT. This translates into CASSLIAGRADTQYF.

The chain has TRBV30 and TRBJ1-6; D gene uncertain. V was cut by 2 bases and J by 10 bases, with 12 bases left in between. Germline V gene lookup returns CDR1 GTSNPN and CDR2 SVGIG (reference sequence). This CDR3 spans 13 amino acids. This CDR3 is CAWSKATGSPLHF. DNA for the CDR3: TGTGCCTGGAGTAAGGCGACGGGGTCACCCCTCCACTTT.

In this sample, this clone turned up a few times. The chain uses TRBV6-5 and TRBJ2-4; D is undetermined. Germline loops: CDR1 MNHEY, CDR2 SVGAGI. The CDR3 is made up of 15 amino acids. V was shortened by 0 bases and J by 7 bases, with 13 bases between the two germline ends. The DNA for the CDR3 is TGTGCCAGCAGTTACTCGGACCGGCTGCACAACATTCAGTACTTC. It yields the protein CASSYSDRLHNIQYF.

CDR3 DNA: TGTGCCAGCAGTGCGACAGGGGGTTCCTACAATGAGCAGTTCTTC. It is translated as CASSATGGSYNEQFF. The V and J genes are TRBV2 and TRBJ2-1, with 9 bases matching TRBD1. CDR3 length equals 15 residues. From germline, CDR1 is SNHLY and CDR2 FYNNEI. V gave up 4 bases and J gave up 1 base; unmatched junction bases: 2.

J is TRBJ1-4 and V is TRBV30, with D possibly being TRBD1 (5 bases). From germline, CDR1 is GTSNPN and CDR2 SVGIG (reference sequence). This CDR3 is 16 amino acids long. Trimming removed 0 bases at V and 6 bases at J, with 17 bases between. DNA of the CDR3: TGTGCCTGGAGTGTACAGGCGGCCTCCGGGGATGAAAAACTGTTTTTT. Protein: CAWSVQAASGDEKLFF.

J is TRBJ1-1 and V is TRBV30; possibly TRBD1 for D (6 bases). The CDR3 runs to 15 residues. Between the trimmed V and J ends, which lost 4 bases and 4 bases, there was a span of 19 bases. Germline V gene data show CDR1 as GTSNPN and CDR2 as SVGIG (reference sequence). In nucleotides, the CDR3 is TGTGCCTGGATCCCCACGGTCCAGGGGAGCACTGAAGCTTTCTTT. This gives the protein CAWIPTVQGSTEAFF.

The CDR3 loop reads CASSQDRAYIHSGNTIYF. The CDR3 DNA reads as TGCGCCAGCAGCCAAGATCGGGCTTACATACACTCTGGAAACACCATATATTTT. V is TRBV4-1 and J is TRBJ1-3; D unclear. Looked up from germline, CDR1 is MGHRA and CDR2 is YSYEKL. V dropped 0 bases and J dropped 0 bases, with 15 bases sitting between them. This CDR3 has 18 residues.

V is TRBV11-3 and J is TRBJ2-1; TRBD1 agrees at 11 bases. Germline V gene sequence: CDR1 SGHNT, CDR2 YENEEA. After removal of 4 bases from V and 4 bases from J, the junction contained 6 bases not matched to a gene. The CDR3 totals 16 residues. In nucleotides, the CDR3 is TGTGCCAGCAGCTCACGGCGGGACAGGGGGTACAATGAGCAGTTCTTC. Its protein product is CASSSRRDRGYNEQFF.

J is TRBJ2-7 and V is TRBV11-2; 9 positions match TRBD1. J lost 6 bases, V lost 2 bases, and 8 bases had no gene match. Germline V gene lookup returns CDR1 SGHAT and CDR2 FQNNGV. The CDR3 is made up of 15 amino acids. This CDR3 is CASSLPGTGFPEQYF. DNA of the CDR3: TGTGCCAGCAGCTTACCTGGGACAGGGTTCCCCGAGCAGTACTTC.

The rearrangement uses TRBV5-4 and TRBJ1-2, with D perhaps matching TRBD1 (6 bases). The CDR3 runs 13 residues. Germline-derived CDR1 and CDR2 are SGHNT and YYREEE (reference sequence). Trimming took 4 bases from V and 4 from J, leaving 11 bases between them. The CDR3 spells CASSPGGSYGYTF. The CDR3, as DNA: TGTGCCAGCAGCCCCGGGGGCAGCTATGGCTACACCTTC.

CDR3: CASSLADEQYF. CDR3 DNA: TGTGCCAGCAGCTTAGCGGACGAGCAGTACTTC. The V call is TRBV7-2, the J call TRBJ2-7; D remains ambiguous. The ends were cut back, 0 bases at V and 5 bases at J, with 2 bases in the middle. The CDR3 extends over 11 amino acids. Germline-derived CDR1 and CDR2 are SGHTA and FQGNSA.

CDR3 sequence: CASGERQPQHF. The CDR3 coding sequence is TGTGCCAGTGGGGAAAGGCAGCCCCAGCATTTT. The V and J genes are TRBV27 and TRBJ1-5, with D unresolved. Trimming shortened V by 9 bases and J by 7 bases, and 10 bases separated the two germline ends. Germline CDR1 reads MNHEY; CDR2 reads SMNVEV (reference sequence). The CDR3 spans 11 residues.

This chain joins TRBV7-2 and TRBJ2-4, with unresolved D. V gave up 4 bases and J gave up 11 bases, with 18 bases separating them. CDR1 and CDR2 (germline): SGHTA, FQGNSA. The CDR3 has 14 residues. This CDR3 is CASSSQRAPDVQYF. As DNA, the CDR3 is TGTGCCAGCAGCTCCCAACGGGCCCCCGACGTTCAGTACTTC.

This sequence joins TRBV5-1 and TRBJ2-2; D is possibly TRBD1 or TRBD2 (5 bases each). Trimming took 1 base from V and 4 from J, leaving 11 bases between them. This CDR3 has 15 amino acids. In germline, CDR1 is SGHRS, CDR2 YFSETQ. The chain's CDR3 is CASSLISGTTGELFF. The CDR3 DNA follows: TGCGCCAGCAGCTTGATTTCCGGGACCACCGGGGAGCTGTTTTTT.

This clone has only a few counts. The chain employs TRBV5-4 and TRBJ1-6; D unclear. Looked up from germline, CDR1 is SGHNT and CDR2 is YYREEE (reference sequence). There are 15 residues in the CDR3. Trimming shortened V by 0 bases and J by 10 bases, and 14 bases separated the two germline ends. The CDR3 loop is CASSLEGRPQSPLHF. The CDR3 DNA reads TGTGCCAGCAGCTTGGAAGGACGGCCCCAGTCACCCCTCCACTTT. The whole variable domain, filled in from reference TRBV5-4 and TRBJ1-6, reads ETGVTQSPTHLIKTRGQQVTLRCSSQSGHNTVSWYQQALGQGPQFIFQYYREEENGRGNFPPRFSGLQFPNYSSELNVNALELDDSALYLCASSLEGRPQSPLHFGNGTRLTVT.